This TCR beta chain is drawn from a study of response to subunit inactivated influenza vaccine. Germline V lookup: CDR1 MNHNS, CDR2 SASEGT. This CDR3 contains 15 residues. V lost 8 bases and J lost 5, with 20 bases in between. One entry per CDR3 protein, called by TCRdb with MiXCR from the RT-PCR reads. The sample has roughly 620,000 distinct CDR3 sequences, about 10% seen once. This same sample was also part of a study on T cells expressing NK-cell markers. That work states: Template switching by 5'RACE with UMIs generated the TCR beta cDNA.

V gene TRBV6-1 combines with J gene TRBJ2-3; TRBD1 might be the D (7 bases). The receptor was derived from a man between 50 and 59 years old who received an inactivated influenza vaccine. The source was PBMCs from blood, collected on the day of vaccination. The CDR3, as DNA: TGTGCCAGCCACATGGGTAGGGGGCGGGGAGATACGCAGTATTTT. Its translation: CASHMGRGRGDTQYF.